This TCR beta chain was captured by sequencing in a study of response to subunit inactivated influenza vaccine. Overall study findings and caveats: Authors suggested that a seasonal influenza vaccination recruits few new T cells each time.

This CDR3 has 19 amino acids. From the RT-PCR reads, TCRdb called clonotypes with MiXCR, one entry per CDR3 protein. The table includes hundreds of thousands of distinct CDR3 sequences, around 15% detected once. On this clonotype: Its antigen is unknown.

The rearrangement links TRBV21-1 to TRBJ2-3; the table gives TRBD1 as D, unverified against the DNA. TRBV21-1 is flagged as a pseudogene. The receptor was isolated from a man aged 45 to 65 who received an inactivated influenza vaccine. This sample comprised PBMCs from blood, obtained 14 days before vaccination. In DNA, the CDR3 is TGTGCCAGCACCCAAAGGGGGGGGACAGGGGCCCTGGGCACAGATACGCAGTATTTT. This encodes CASTQRGGTGALGTDTQYF.